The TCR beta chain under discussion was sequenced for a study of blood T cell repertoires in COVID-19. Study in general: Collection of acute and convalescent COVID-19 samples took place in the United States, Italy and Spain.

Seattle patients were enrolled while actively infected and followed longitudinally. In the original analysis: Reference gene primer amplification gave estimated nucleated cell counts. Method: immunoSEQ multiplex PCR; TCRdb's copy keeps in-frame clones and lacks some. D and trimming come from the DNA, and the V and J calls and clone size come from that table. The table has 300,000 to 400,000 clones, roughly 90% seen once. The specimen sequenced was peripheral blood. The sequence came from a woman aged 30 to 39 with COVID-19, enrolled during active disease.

Written as DNA, the CDR3 is TGCGCCAGCAGCTTGGCGTATATGAACACTGAAGCTTTCTTT. Translating it yields CASSLAYMNTEAFF. The chain links TRBV5-1 to TRBJ1-1, with D unclear. The germline V gene has CDR1 SGHRS and CDR2 YFSETQ. The V and J ends lost 0 bases and 0 bases respectively, with 6 bases between them. The CDR3 is 14 residues long.